The 14 T cell receptor beta chains in this list originate from one sample, sequenced in a study of blood T cell repertoires in COVID-19. The data were produced by immunoSEQ multiplex PCR, yet TCRdb's version contains in-frame clones alone and is incomplete. The profile covers 65,000 to 90,000 clones, with approximately 88% appearing a single time and roughly 2.5% taken by the ten largest. Sequences were obtained from peripheral blood. The receptors stem from a man older than 75 with active or convalescent COVID-19.

The V gene is TRBV19, the J gene TRBJ2-3, with 8 bases identical to TRBD2. Trimming removed 6 bases from V and 4 bases from J; junction bases left unmatched: 6. CDR1 is LNHDA and CDR2 is SQIVND in the germline V gene (reference sequence). The CDR3 has 14 amino acids. The CDR3 DNA sequence: TGTGCCAGTAGGGCCGGACTAGCAGCAGATACGCAGTATTTT. Its translation: CASRAGLAADTQYF.

CDR3 bases: TGTGCCACCAGCAGGGGACAGGACACCTACGAGCAGTACTTC. This encodes CATSRGQDTYEQYF. The rearrangement joins TRBV15 to TRBJ2-7; 8 nucleotides line up with TRBD1. After removal of 3 bases from V and 2 bases from J, the junction contained 3 bases not matched to a gene. The CDR3 has 14 residues. Per the germline V gene, CDR1 is LNHNV and CDR2 is YYDKDF (reference sequence).

The chain joins TRBV19 to TRBJ2-7, with 10 bases that match TRBD1. V gave up 1 base and J gave up 4 bases; unmatched junction bases: 7. This CDR3 region has 16 residues. Germline V gives CDR1 LNHDA, CDR2 SQIVND (reference sequence). The CDR3 sequence: CASSIGGTGAQYEQYF. The CDR3 nucleotides are TGTGCCAGTAGTATAGGAGGGACAGGGGCACAGTACGAGCAGTACTTC.

The gene calls are TRBV6-6 and TRBJ1-5; perhaps TRBD1 as D (5 bases). This CDR3 has 14 amino acids. CDR1 and CDR2 (germline): MNHNY, SVGAGI (reference sequence). V was cut by 6 bases and J by 7 bases, with 16 bases left in between. The CDR3, as DNA: TGTGCCAGCAGCTTCGGGGGGACGGGACAGCCCCAGCATTTT. This sequence encodes CASSFGGTGQPQHF.

As for this clone: Other DNA sequences within the sample encode an identical CDR3. The rearrangement links TRBV5-1 to TRBJ2-7, with 9 bases matching TRBD1. V was clipped by 5 bases and J by 1 base; unmatched bases: 4. The germline CDR1 and CDR2 sequences are SGHRS and YFSETQ. The CDR3 is 14 amino acids. As DNA, the CDR3 is TGCGCCAGCAGTTCAGGGACAGGGTCCTACGAGCAGTACTTC. It encodes CASSSGTGSYEQYF.

The genes are TRBV10-2 and TRBJ2-2; 14 nucleotides agree with TRBD2. The CDR3 length is 17 residues. V lost 6 bases, J lost 3 bases, and 6 bases stayed unmatched. Per germline, CDR1 WSHSY and CDR2 SAAADI. CDR3 protein: CASRGTSGRIHTGELFF. Written as DNA, the CDR3 is TGCGCCAGCAGGGGGACTAGCGGGAGAATCCACACCGGGGAGCTGTTTTTT.

The chain couples TRBV25-1 to TRBJ2-5; D perhaps matches TRBD1 (5 bases). Trimming shortened V by 1 base and J by 4 bases, and 19 bases separated the two germline ends. CDR1 MGHDK and CDR2 SYGVNS come from the germline V gene. The CDR3 extends over 17 amino acids. CDR3 sequence reads: CASSESLRGAFIETQYF. CDR3 in DNA: TGTGCCAGCAGTGAATCGTTAAGGGGCGCGTTTATAGAGACCCAGTACTTC.

The chain couples TRBV28 to TRBJ2-7; D may be TRBD1 (6 bases). CDR1 is MDHEN, CDR2 SYDVKM, per germline. Trimming removed 5 bases from V and 3 bases from J, with 14 bases in between. This CDR3 contains 14 residues. CDR3 sequence: CASSVQGVFYEQYF. DNA of the CDR3: TGTGCCAGCAGTGTACAGGGAGTGTTCTACGAGCAGTACTTC.

The table lists this clone with a few counts. The chain is built from TRBV2 and TRBJ1-6; D not certain. V gave up 4 bases and J gave up 8 bases, with 9 bases separating them. This CDR3 spans 13 amino acids. Germline CDR1 reads SNHLY; CDR2 reads FYNNEI. The CDR3 loop is CASSVRGDSPLHF. CDR3 bases: TGTGCCAGCAGTGTCCGGGGAGATTCACCCCTCCACTTT.

The V and J genes are TRBV11-3 and TRBJ2-1, with D perhaps matching TRBD2 (5 bases). The CDR3 sequence is 15 residues long. Looked up from germline, CDR1 is SGHNT and CDR2 is YENEEA. V shed 0 bases and J shed 6 bases, with 12 bases lying between them. The CDR3 reads CASSLDLLAANEQFF. DNA of the CDR3: TGTGCCAGCAGCTTAGATCTTCTAGCCGCCAATGAGCAGTTCTTC.

The chain recombines TRBV28 with TRBJ2-7; 9 nucleotides agree with TRBD2. The CDR3 length is 16 residues. From germline, CDR1 is MDHEN and CDR2 SYDVKM. V trimming: 4 bases; J trimming: 0 bases; junction bases outside the gene matches: 7. DNA for the CDR3: TGTGCCAGCAGTTCGTCGTGGCGGGAGGGCTCCTACGAGCAGTACTTC. Its translation is CASSSSWREGSYEQYF.

The chain recombines TRBV28 with TRBJ1-5; 7 nucleotides agree with TRBD1. The germline V gene encodes CDR1 MDHEN and CDR2 SYDVKM. CDR3 length: 15 amino acids. V shed 3 bases and J 3 bases; nucleotides not matched to a gene: 5. The CDR3 DNA is TGTGCCAGCAGTTTGACAGGGAGACTCAATCAGCCCCAGCATTTT. This sequence encodes CASSLTGRLNQPQHF.

The V call is TRBV5-1, the J call TRBJ2-2; D possibly corresponds to TRBD1 (6 bases). CDR3 length: 15 residues. V lost 5 bases and J 8 bases, leaving 19 bases between the germline ends. Germline CDR1 SGHRS, CDR2 YFSETQ. CDR3 sequence (DNA): TGCGCCAGCAGTCTCCGGGACAACGCTGGGGGGGAGCTGTTTTTT. The encoded protein is CASSLRDNAGGELFF.

CDR3 sequence: CASNQGGYSTGELFF. In DNA, the CDR3 is TGTGCCAGCAATCAGGGGGGTTACTCCACCGGGGAGCTGTTTTTT. This rearrangement joins TRBV6-5 to TRBJ2-2; D may be TRBD1 (7 bases). The CDR3 totals 15 residues. The V gene's germline CDR1 is MNHEY and CDR2 SVGAGI. V was trimmed by 7 bases and J by 4 bases, leaving 16 bases between them.